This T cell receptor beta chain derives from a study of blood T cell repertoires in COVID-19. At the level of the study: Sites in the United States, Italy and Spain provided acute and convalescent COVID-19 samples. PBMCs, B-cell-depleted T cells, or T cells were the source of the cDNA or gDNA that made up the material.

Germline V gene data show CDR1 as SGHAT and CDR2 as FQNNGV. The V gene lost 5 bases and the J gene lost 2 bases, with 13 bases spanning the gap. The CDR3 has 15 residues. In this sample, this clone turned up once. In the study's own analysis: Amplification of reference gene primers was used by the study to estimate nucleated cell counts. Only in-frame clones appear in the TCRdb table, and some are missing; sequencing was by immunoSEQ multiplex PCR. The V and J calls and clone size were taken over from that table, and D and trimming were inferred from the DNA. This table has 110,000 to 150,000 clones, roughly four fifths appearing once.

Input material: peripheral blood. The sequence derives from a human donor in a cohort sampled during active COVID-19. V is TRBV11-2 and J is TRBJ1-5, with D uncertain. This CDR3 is CASSTAAGGNQPQHF. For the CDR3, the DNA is TGTGCCAGCAGCACGGCGGCCGGGGGCAATCAGCCCCAGCATTTT.